This T cell receptor beta chain was identified during a study of cytomegalovirus exposure and HLA in healthy donors (dated by TCRdb to 2016 to 2017). About the investigation overall: In an earlier analysis of under 600 of the donors, around 290 Gb of sequence data and approximately 100 million unique TCR beta sequences from roughly 180 million T cells were reported. HLA typing included class I and class II loci at four-digit resolution. Along with the roughly 700-subject first cohort, a separate validation cohort of over a hundred different subjects was used. Rather than using new phenotypic data, the later analysis identified candidate immune exposures from TCR beta sequences and from how often those sequences occurred across donors. High-throughput TCR immunosequencing, statistical association of individual TCRs with disease status, and machine learning were combined to predict cytomegalovirus infection status. The study used immunosequencing to profile the T cell repertoires of around 600 subjects and linked those repertoires to cytomegalovirus serostatus. In an earlier analysis of roughly 600 of the donors, high-throughput TCR beta sequencing was used to judge whether each TCR beta V gene segment behaved as functional or pseudogenic. The study aimed to test whether signatures of past pathogen exposure could be identified by cataloging public T cell receptors. An early release that covered several hundred HLA-typed donors contained around 330 gigabases of sequencing data and some 87 million unique TCR sequences. Typing coverage varied by locus: roughly 629-640 donors for A, B, C, DRB1 and DQB1; approximately 520 for DQA1; approximately 610 for DPA1; some 470 for DPB1. The genetic ancestry cluster associated with self-reported Caucasian donors included 80% to 90% of the 398 genotyped donors. Donor age, sex, ethnicity and CMV serostatus were compiled alongside the repertoire data. In a later analysis, previously published TCR beta repertoires from hundreds of donors were re-analyzed and high-resolution HLA genotyping was added so that TCR occurrence patterns could be studied. A later genetic analysis took genome-wide SNP genotypes for about 60% of the roughly 670 donors and used that subset as a discovery cohort. Several DR-DQ haplotypes were handled as single units for association and clustering, since linkage in the cohort was strong. Every discovery cohort repertoire had been produced on one sequencing platform. On average, over 200,000 unique TCR beta nucleotide sequences were sequenced per donor among a few hundred genotyped donors of the cohort, with 15% to 20% of those sequences being non-productive.

With respect to this clone: Its cognate antigen has yet to be identified. It has no much larger one-base neighbor in the sample; base qualities were not kept.

Clipping removes 0 bases from V and 5 bases from J, with 10 as the unmatched junction base count. The CDR3, from cysteine to phenylalanine, totals 17 residues. Only the CDR3 DNA stays, 51 bases, in frame from base 1. The germline V gene encodes CDR1 LGHNA and CDR2 YNFKEQ. Library preparation used the immunoSEQ multiplex PCR assay. For the multiplex PCR, a mixture combining 60 forward primers for TCR Vbeta segments and 13 reverse primers for TCR Jbeta segments was used. The CDR3 region of rearranged TCR beta genes was amplified from genomic DNA with a multiplex PCR assay. The Illumina HiSeq System was used to sequence the amplified TCR beta libraries as 87-base-pair reads. The original methods were these. In a later analysis, tens of millions of unique TCR beta chains were counted across the roughly 700 repertoires, and approximately 9.9 million of these chains were shared by at least two donors. A nearest-neighbor algorithm error-corrected the raw reads and collapsed the reads into unique sequences, merging closely related sequences to remove PCR and sequencing errors. CDR3 sequences were aligned to IMGT reference sequences to assign V, D and J gene segments. For a sequence to be retained, a match of at least six nucleotides to both a V gene segment and a J gene segment was required. Rearrangements were classified as productive when the CDR3 lacked stop codons and remained in frame with V and J, and all other rearrangements were classified as non-productive. CDR3 was defined by IMGT convention, running from the second conserved V-encoded cysteine to the conserved J-encoded phenylalanine. The earlier analysis of 587 of the donors excluded sequences that lacked an unambiguous match to a single V gene segment. An earlier analysis of almost 600 of the donors classified V segments as functional when productive rearrangements were above 56.7% and as segregating when the standard deviation between donors was above 5%. To diagnose cytomegalovirus status from the catalog of TCR beta chain sequences, a statistical classification framework was built. V and J gene assignment, in a later analysis, came from comparing TCR nucleotide sequences with IMGT/GENE-DB human TR gene sequences. A later analysis assigned CDR3 sequences and most-parsimonious VDJ recombination scenarios with the TCRdist pipeline. In a later analysis, each TCR beta chain was defined by its CDR3 amino acid sequence together with its V-gene family, and reads without a unique V-gene family were excluded. In a later analysis, 500 to 650 highly shared, low-generation-probability nucleotide sequences were removed to address suspected cross-contamination and a sequencing artifact. A later analysis calculated a clonal expansion index for each public chain from normalized within-repertoire ranks of inferred template counts. A later analysis computed generation probabilities with a VDJ recombination model fitted to out-of-frame rearrangements, and checked the results against IGoR. In a later analysis, TCR-TCR, TCR-HLA and TCR-CMV co-occurrence was scored with hypergeometric tests, and a repertoire-size bias correction was applied to TCR pairs. In a later analysis, false discovery rates were estimated by permuting HLA or CMV assignments 20 times. In a later analysis, co-occurring TCRs were grouped with DBSCAN, and TCRdist sequence similarity was added when clustering was performed within HLA-allele-positive subsets. Repertoires with fewer than 30,000 or more than 120,000 public chains were left out of co-occurrence clustering, as were five repertoires with anomalous nucleotide sharing. TCRdb took this table from immuneACCESS and kept in-frame rearrangements with V and J called. Such tables lack part of the clones; where checked against another copy, unresolved V genes explain under half of the gap, and the rest is unexplained. V, J and clone size reflect that table, while D and trimming were determined from the DNA. This sample has about 43,000 clones in its table, and roughly 80% of those were observed once. Clones ranked in the top ten supply 2.7% of the sample.

Summary of the overall study and its limitations: The classifier was reported to diagnose cytomegalovirus status with high specificity and sensitivity in both the original cohort and the validation cohort. The earlier analysis of 587 of the donors excluded some 15 rarely observed V segments, including chromosome 9 orphons, because counts were too low. Compared with the 666-donor mean, donors in an Asian-associated ancestry cluster had fewer N-insertions in productive TCRs, according to a later genetic analysis. In the study, roughly 160 TCR beta chains were listed as associated with cytomegalovirus. The 87-base-pair reads could not distinguish some IMGT-functional V segments, including TRBV6-2 and TRBV6-3, so those segments were excluded. Strong co-occurrence of HLA alleles, especially DR and DQ, made assigning TCR associations to individual alleles difficult. In an earlier analysis of 587 of the donors, most TCR beta V segments were observed in productive rearrangements about 90% or about 30% of the time, broadly matching IMGT annotations. Only TCR beta chains were sequenced in this cohort, and the absence of alpha or paired-chain data limited detectable features. Three of the identified cytomegalovirus-associated TCR beta chains were confirmed in vitro to be specific for cytomegalovirus antigens. V-gene and J-gene trimming of TCR beta chains was associated with a missense DCLRE1C variant in a later genetic analysis, and the association was replicated in an independent cohort. Correlated functional status among segregating V segments might be attributable to linkage disequilibrium, but an unknown experimental factor could not be ruled out. In a later analysis, several top co-occurrence clusters were reported to appear linked to parvovirus B19, influenza, CMV and Epstein-Barr virus. It was suggested by the authors that the approach could potentially be generalized to other disease states and immunological phenotypes. A group of highly shared sequence variants was considered likely to be a technical artifact of the sequencing pipeline. According to a later analysis, most CMV-associated TCR beta chains appeared to be HLA-restricted, and the HLA associations seemed to be driven largely by CMV exposure. A later analysis found that HLA-associated TCR beta chains were more clonally expanded and had lower generation probabilities than equally common non-associated chains. Specific HLA alleles were associated with 15,000 to 20,000 TCR beta sequences at a false discovery rate of 0.05 in a later analysis. Sequencing depth was assumed to be roughly uniform across donors in the presence/absence analyses, though that assumption may not hold. The only immune exposure information available for the cohort was CMV serostatus. In a later analysis, TCR association rates were found to vary across HLA loci, with the most associated TCRs seen for DRB1 alleles and the fewest for HLA-C alleles. Because HLA typing was unavailable for some donors at each locus, only the typed subset was used in association tests. Across donors, most TCR sequences were observed very rarely, whereas some public TCRs were present in many individuals. A further reported finding was that TCR beta sequences accurately predicted the HLA-A and HLA-B alleles for most subjects in the first cohort.

The cohort comprised fewer than 750 healthy bone marrow donors. Cohort members were all nominally healthy when sampled, although unrecorded immune exposures were likely present. The donor tested CMV seronegative and was one of the 352 seronegative cohort members. A peripheral blood sample was collected from each donor, and TCR beta sequencing was performed on peripheral blood mononuclear cells. Genomic DNA was extracted from the blood cell samples with the Qiagen DNeasy Blood Extraction Kit. The sample consisted of PBMCs. The receptor was derived from a man aged 45-60 years in good health and CMV-seronegative. The sequence links TRBV4-2 to TRBJ2-5, and 9 junctional nucleotides match TRBD2. The CDR3 reads CASSQDRDSGSGETQYF. The nucleotides read TGTGCCAGCAGCCAAGATCGAGATAGCGGGAGTGGTGAGACCCAGTACTTC.